The rows below give T cell receptor beta chains drawn from one sample of a study of Ad26.COV2.S vaccination and SARS-CoV-2 variants. Measured with immunoSEQ multiplex PCR; TCRdb has only the in-frame clones, and not every one. The table shows roughly 300,000 clones, with 75% to 90% occurring only once. The material was peripheral blood, obtained in a trial of Ad26.COV2.S vaccine versus placebo. These TCRs come from a person between 18 and 65 years old who received the Ad26.COV2.S COVID-19 vaccine or a placebo. Both conserved end residues are part of each CDR3. D genes are given only for firm matches. Expanded clones are given a class, and other clones once, few, many or no size at all.

clone_size,d_call,j_call,v_call,cdr3_nt,cdr3_aa
.,TRBD1,TRBJ2-7,TRBV28,TGTGCCAGCCTTATGGGGACAGGGGGGACCTACGAGCAGTACTTC,CASLMGTGGTYEQYF
.,TRBD1,TRBJ2-2,TRBV19,TGTGCCAGTAGTATACAGGGGGCGAACACCGGGGAGCTGTTTTTT,CASSIQGANTGELFF
.,TRBD2,TRBJ2-5,TRBV3-1/TRBV3-2,TGTGCCAGCAGCCAAGATGTCCTAGCGGGAGGGCCATCAGAGACCCAGTACTTC,CASSQDVLAGGPSETQYF
.,.,TRBJ2-2,TRBV4-3,TGCGCCAGCAGCCAAGGGAGGAGGGTAGGGGTCGGGGAGCTGTTTTTT,CASSQGRRVGVGELFF
.,.,TRBJ1-1,TRBV4-2,TGTGCCAGCAGCCAAGTCTTCGGGGGGAACACTGAAGCTTTCTTT,CASSQVFGGNTEAFF
.,TRBD1,TRBJ2-5,TRBV27,TGTGCCAGCAGCCGTATGACAGGGGGAGGGCAAGAGACCCAGTACTTC,CASSRMTGGGQETQYF
.,.,TRBJ2-3,TRBV2,TGTGCCAGCAGAATCGGGATTCTTTCTACCTCTAGCACAGATACGCAGTATTTT,CASRIGILSTSSTDTQYF
.,.,TRBJ2-3,TRBV27,TGTGCCAGCAGTCCAACCATCCGGGAAACGTTCACAGATACGCAGTATTTT,CASSPTIRETFTDTQYF
few,.,TRBJ1-5,TRBV19,TGTGCCAGTAGTATAGCGAGGGCTGGGCCCCAGCATTTT,CASSIARAGPQHF
.,.,TRBJ1-5,TRBV4-1,TGCGCCAGCAGCCAAGATCGGGCGACGAGTCAGCCCCAGCATTTT,CASSQDRATSQPQHF
.,TRBD2,TRBJ2-1,TRBV7-9,TGTGCCAGCGCGGGGGGAGCGGGATGGGATGAGCAGTTCTTC,CASAGGAGWDEQFF
.,.,TRBJ2-2,TRBV4-1,TGCGCCAGCAGCCACCCGGGGAACAGACTCCTTCGGTTGGGGGAGCTGTTTTTT,CASSHPGNRLLRLGELFF
.,.,TRBJ2-1,TRBV30,TGTGCCTGGAGGAAAAACTATCTGGAGAGGAAACTGAACAATGAGCAGTTCTTC,CAWRKNYLERKLNNEQFF
.,TRBD2,TRBJ2-7,TRBV5-1,TGCGCCAGCAGCAAACCGGGACTAGTCCACGAGCAGTACTTC,CASSKPGLVHEQYF
.,TRBD2,TRBJ2-1,TRBV28,TGTGCCAGCATCCCTCATAGCGGGAGGGCCGACAATGAGCAGTTCTTC,CASIPHSGRADNEQFF
.,TRBD2,TRBJ2-7,TRBV10-3,TGTGCCATCAGTGACCCGGGAGGCGCCTACGAGCAGTACTTC,CAISDPGGAYEQYF
.,.,TRBJ1-4,TRBV7-8,TGTGCCAGCAGCCCCTTAAATGAAAAACTGTTTTTT,CASSPLNEKLFF
.,TRBD2,TRBJ2-7,TRBV29-1,TGCAGCGTTGAAACAACTAGCGGAGGCCCCCCTACGGGCGAGCAGTACTTC,CSVETTSGGPPTGEQYF
.,.,TRBJ2-1,TRBV28,TGTGCCAGCAGTTTTACGGGAAGCAATGAGCAGTTCTTC,CASSFTGSNEQFF
once,TRBD2,TRBJ2-1,TRBV24-1,TGTGCCACCAGTGATTTGCGTGGGCGGGAGGGGACCAATGAGCAGTTCTTC,CATSDLRGREGTNEQFF
.,TRBD1,TRBJ2-3,TRBV5-6,TGTGCCAGCAGCCTCAGGGGACAGACAAGACTTACGCAGTATTTT,CASSLRGQTRLTQYF
.,.,TRBJ2-7,TRBV6-5,TGTGCCAGCCGCGGGACCGGTGCTCTTACGCAGTACTTC,CASRGTGALTQYF
few,.,TRBJ1-6,TRBV2,TGTGCCAGCAGTGAAGCCACGATCCCCCTCCACTTT,CASSEATIPLHF
.,.,TRBJ2-7,TRBV27,TGTGCCAGCAGTTTATCAGGGGCCAGTAACCACTACGAGCAGTACTTC,CASSLSGASNHYEQYF
.,.,TRBJ2-7,TRBV11-2,TGTGCCAGCAGCGACTACTTTAACTACGAGCAGTACTTC,CASSDYFNYEQYF
.,.,TRBJ1-1,TRBV6-6,TGTGCCAGCAGTTACTCCGGGGGTTTGGACACTGAAGCTTTCTTT,CASSYSGGLDTEAFF
.,TRBD2,TRBJ2-1,TRBV27,TGTGCCAGCAGTTTATCCCGACTAGCGGGAGGCTCCTACAATGAGCAGTTCTTC,CASSLSRLAGGSYNEQFF
.,.,TRBJ2-2,TRBV6-6,TGTGCCAGCAATTCCGGGTCGGGCACCGGGGAGCTGTTTTTT,CASNSGSGTGELFF
.,TRBD2,TRBJ2-7,TRBV5-1,TGCGCCAGCAGCGGCACTAGCGGGAGTAGATTCGAGCAGTACTTC,CASSGTSGSRFEQYF
once,.,TRBJ2-3,TRBV12-3/TRBV12-4,TGTGCCAGCAGTTTAGGACAGAGACAGTATTTT,CASSLGQRQYF
once,TRBD1,TRBJ1-1,TRBV6-4,TGTGCCAGCAGTGCACAGGGGACGAACACTGAAGCTTTCTTT,CASSAQGTNTEAFF
.,TRBD1,TRBJ1-2,TRBV6-5,TGTGCCAGCAGTCAGGGGGCTTTTGGCTACACCTTC,CASSQGAFGYTF
.,.,TRBJ2-3,TRBV28,TGTGCCAGCCTTTTAACTCCCGATCAAAGCACAGATACGCAGTATTTT,CASLLTPDQSTDTQYF
few,.,TRBJ1-5,TRBV6-5,TGTGCCAGCAGGGGGGAGGGTATTCAGCCCCAGCATTTT,CASRGEGIQPQHF
.,TRBD1,TRBJ1-2,TRBV5-6,TGTGCCAGCAGGGGGACAGGGGAGAACTATGGCTACACCTTC,CASRGTGENYGYTF
once,.,TRBJ1-5,TRBV13,TGTGCCAGCAGCTTAGGCCGTGGGTTAGGGGGAGAACAGCCCCAGCATTTT,CASSLGRGLGGEQPQHF
once,.,TRBJ1-6,TRBV27,TGTGCCAGCAGTCTCCCCTCCGATTTTAGAGGCCTCCACTTT,CASSLPSDFRGLHF
once,.,TRBJ2-3,TRBV28,TGTGCCAGCCACACGGCAGCGGGCCCCACAGATACGCAGTATTTT,CASHTAAGPTDTQYF
.,TRBD2,TRBJ2-2,TRBV6-1,TGTGCCAGCAGTGGGGGACTAGCCACTTCGAACACCGGGGAGCTGTTTTTT,CASSGGLATSNTGELFF
.,TRBD1,TRBJ1-2,TRBV3-1/TRBV3-2,TGTGCCAGCAGCCTCGTTGGGACAGCCCGCATGCAGTTCACCTTC,CASSLVGTARMQFTF
.,.,TRBJ2-3,TRBV6-5,TGTGCCAGCAGTTACGGTCGCACAGATACGCAGTATTTT,CASSYGRTDTQYF
.,.,TRBJ1-1,TRBV2,TGTGCCAGCAGTGAACAGGTACTGAACACTGAAGCTTTCTTT,CASSEQVLNTEAFF
.,.,TRBJ1-2,TRBV19,TGTGCCAGTACCACCTCAGGGGAGCTGAACTATGGCTACACCTTC,CASTTSGELNYGYTF
.,TRBD2,TRBJ2-2,TRBV5-1,TGCGCCAGCAGCTTGGGGCTAGCGGGGGCCACCGGGGAGCTGTTTTTT,CASSLGLAGATGELFF
few,.,TRBJ1-2,TRBV10-3,TGTGCCATCAGTGAGCCTGGCCGTGGCAGTCACTATGGCTACACCTTC,CAISEPGRGSHYGYTF
.,.,TRBJ1-6,TRBV4-3,TGCGCCAGCAGCCCGGGGGTAGGGAGTATAACCCTCCACTTT,CASSPGVGSITLHF